These 23 T cell receptor beta chains share one sample of origin, sequenced in a study of blood T cell repertoires in COVID-19. TCRdb's table, derived via immunoSEQ multiplex PCR, lists solely in-frame clones and lacks some. Of around 250,000 clones listed, approximately 89% are singletons. The sequenced sample consisted of PBMCs or T cells enriched from blood (not recorded which). These receptors came from a middle-aged woman who had been exposed to COVID-19.

The genes are TRBV2 and TRBJ1-2; 9 positions agree with TRBD1. J was trimmed by 4 bases and V by 6 bases; bases with no gene match: 15. CDR1 is SNHLY and CDR2 is FYNNEI in the germline V gene. The CDR3 runs to 17 residues. CDR3: CASRPGLGTGSVYGYTF. Here the CDR3 DNA reads TGTGCCAGCAGGCCCGGACTGGGGACAGGGTCGGTCTATGGCTACACCTTC.

This chain links TRBV7-3 with TRBJ2-7; D is possibly TRBD2 (6 bases). The CDR3 contains 15 residues. V was pared by 0 bases and J by 1 base, with 10 bases between. Germline loops: CDR1 SGHTA, CDR2 FQGTGA. CDR3 protein: CASSLTAGRSYEQYF. CDR3 DNA sequence: TGTGCCAGCAGCTTAACCGCGGGACGATCCTACGAGCAGTACTTC.

Note on this clone: At one boundary the junction diverges from the germline segment, which might be a read error. This chain uses TRBV5-1 with TRBJ1-2; TRBD1 matches at 7 bases. Looked up from germline, CDR1 is SGHRS and CDR2 is YFSETQ. This CDR3 spans 14 amino acids. The CDR3 DNA is TGTGCCAGCAGCTTAACAGGGGACAACTATGGCTACACCTTC. Translated: CASSLTGDNYGYTF.

The chain links TRBV7-2 to TRBJ1-5; 8 positions agree with TRBD1. J was trimmed by 0 bases and V by 5 bases; bases with no gene match: 9. The CDR3 has 17 residues. Germline assignment: CDR1 SGHTA and CDR2 FQGNSA. CDR3 nucleotides: TGTGCCAGCAGCCCTCGACAGGGGCTCAATAGCAATCAGCCCCAGCATTTT. Its protein is CASSPRQGLNSNQPQHF.

V gene TRBV5-4 combines with J gene TRBJ2-3, with 14 bases matching TRBD2. The CDR3 is made up of 19 amino acids. The germline gives CDR1 SGHNT, CDR2 YYREEE (reference sequence). J was trimmed by 0 bases and V by 4 bases; bases with no gene match: 10. The CDR3: CASSRGLAGAGSSTDTQYF. The CDR3 coding sequence is TGTGCCAGCAGCCGGGGACTAGCGGGGGCAGGCAGTAGCACAGATACGCAGTATTTT.

The chain uses TRBV7-9 and TRBJ1-6; 10 bases agree with TRBD1. In germline, CDR1 is SEHNR, CDR2 FQNEAQ (reference sequence). The CDR3 sequence is 13 residues long. The V segment lost 8 bases and the J segment 6 bases; nucleotides outside the gene matches: 1. The CDR3 protein is CASRDRGNSPLHF. DNA for the CDR3: TGTGCCAGCCGGGACAGGGGTAATTCACCCCTCCACTTT.

CDR3 in amino acids: CASNRQQNTEAFF. CDR3 in DNA: TGTGCCAGCAACCGACAGCAGAACACTGAAGCTTTCTTT. The chain combines TRBV6-6 with TRBJ1-1, with D possibly TRBD1 on 5 matching bases. Trimming removed 7 bases from V and 1 base from J, with 10 bases in between. This CDR3 contains 13 residues. Germline CDR1 MNHNY, CDR2 SVGAGI (reference sequence).

The chain links TRBV3-1 (or the pseudogene TRBV3-2) to TRBJ1-2; 7 bases are shared with TRBD1. This CDR3 is 15 amino acids long. The germline V gene has CDR1 LGHDT and CDR2 YNNKEL (reference sequence). V trimming: 2 bases; J trimming: 2 bases; junction bases outside the gene matches: 5. The CDR3 here is CASSQPATGNYGYTF. The DNA of the CDR3 is TGTGCCAGCAGCCAACCTGCGACAGGGAACTATGGCTACACCTTC.

The J gene is TRBJ1-6, the V gene TRBV7-2; D is possibly TRBD1 (5 bases). The length of the CDR3 is 12 residues. The ends were cut back, 2 bases at V and 10 bases at J, with 6 bases in the middle. Germline CDR1 SGHTA, CDR2 FQGNSA. The CDR3, as DNA: TGTGCCAGCAGCTTATCAGGGTCACCCCTCCACTTT. Translation gives CASSLSGSPLHF.

V gene TRBV11-1 combines with J gene TRBJ1-6; D ambiguous. Germline CDR1 is SGHAT and CDR2 is FQDESV (reference sequence). The CDR3 has 12 amino acids. Trimming cost V 6 bases and J 10 bases, with 10 bases left between them. As DNA, the CDR3 is TGTGCCAGCAGGTCGGGAGGGTCACCCCTCCACTTT. Translating gives CASRSGGSPLHF.

The chain couples TRBV18 to TRBJ2-3; 9 bases align to TRBD2. Germline values: CDR1 KGHSH, CDR2 LQKENI. This CDR3 is 17 amino acids long. V lost 0 bases, J lost 0 bases, and 4 bases stayed unmatched. The CDR3 here is CASSPPSSGASTDTQYF. The CDR3 DNA reads TGTGCCAGCTCACCACCCTCTAGCGGGGCTAGCACAGATACGCAGTATTTT. Full variable domain (missing parts from reference TRBV18 and TRBJ2-3): NAGVMQNPRHLVRRRGQEARLRCSPMKGHSHVYWYRQLPEEGLKFMVYLQKENIIDESGMPKERFSAEFPKEGPSILRIQQVVRGDSAAYFCASSPPSSGASTDTQYFGPGTRLTVL.

The chain is built from TRBV3-1 (or the pseudogene TRBV3-2) and TRBJ2-3, with TRBD1 matching over 12 bases. The CDR3 covers 17 residues. The junction had 10 bases not matched to a gene; V was cut back by 5 bases and J by 4 bases. Germline V gene data show CDR1 as LGHDT and CDR2 as YNNKEL (reference sequence). The CDR3 nucleotides read TGTGCCAGCAGCTATTCCCTCGGGACAGGGGGCGCAGATACGCAGTATTTT. Protein: CASSYSLGTGGADTQYF.

The chain carries TRBV5-4 and TRBJ1-2; D ambiguous. V gave up 1 base and J gave up 8 bases, with 12 bases separating them. This CDR3 is built from 13 residues. Germline V gene sequence: CDR1 SGHNT, CDR2 YYREEE (reference sequence). The DNA of the CDR3 is TGTGCCAGCAGCTTGCTTCAGGTATCCGGCTACACCTTC. This codes for CASSLLQVSGYTF. Using reference TRBV5-4 and TRBJ1-2 for the parts outside the CDR3, the full variable domain is ETGVTQSPTHLIKTRGQQVTLRCSSQSGHNTVSWYQQALGQGPQFIFQYYREEENGRGNFPPRFSGLQFPNYSSELNVNALELDDSALYLCASSLLQVSGYTFGSGTRLTVV.

This clone was observed once. The chain couples TRBV7-2 to TRBJ2-7, with 8 bases aligning to TRBD2. The CDR3 has 15 residues. The germline CDR1 and CDR2 sequences are SGHTA and FQGNSA. With V trimmed by 1 base and J by 6 bases, 8 bases remained unmatched. The CDR3 coding sequence is TGTGCCAGCAGCTTAGGTCGACGGGGGGGGTCCGAGCAGTACTTC. Its protein product is CASSLGRRGGSEQYF.

The CDR3: CASKGVRTGELFF. The CDR3 DNA reads TGTGCCAGTAAGGGGGTCCGCACCGGGGAGCTGTTTTTT. The chain joins TRBV19 to TRBJ2-2, with D tentatively TRBD1 (6 bases). The CDR3 totals 13 residues. Germline V CDR1 and CDR2: LNHDA, SQIVND (reference sequence). V lost 7 bases and J 4 bases, leaving 10 bases between the germline ends.

The V gene is TRBV24-1, the J gene TRBJ2-1; 13 nucleotides match TRBD2. The germline V gene has CDR1 KGHDR and CDR2 SFDVKD. The CDR3 extends over 15 amino acids. V trimming: 0 bases; J trimming: 8 bases; junction bases outside the gene matches: 0. CDR3 bases: TGTGCCACCAGTGATTTGACTAGCGGGAGGGATGAGCAGTTCTTC. This sequence encodes CATSDLTSGRDEQFF.

This clone was recorded only once. The rearrangement uses TRBV11-1 and TRBJ1-6, with 8 bases matching TRBD1. The CDR3 extends over 15 amino acids. V gave up 4 bases and J gave up 9 bases; unmatched junction bases: 8. Looked up from germline, CDR1 is SGHAT and CDR2 is FQDESV (reference sequence). CDR3 nucleotide sequence: TGTGCCAGCAGCTCCAGAACAGGGGGGGGTTCACCCCTCCACTTT. This translates into CASSSRTGGGSPLHF. The complete variable domain, with remaining parts taken from reference TRBV11-1 and TRBJ1-6, reads EAEVAQSPRYKITEKSQAVAFWCDPISGHATLYWYRQILGQGPELLVQFQDESVVDDSQLPKDRFSAERLKGVDSTLKIQPAELGDSAMYLCASSSRTGGGSPLHFGNGTRLTVT.

CDR3 coding DNA: TGTGCCAGTAGTTACAGGGGGGGATCCTACAATGAGCAGTTCTTC. This gives the protein CASSYRGGSYNEQFF. The chain joins TRBV19 to TRBJ2-1; weak D call: TRBD1 (8 bases). Germline V gene data show CDR1 as LNHDA and CDR2 as SQIVND (reference sequence). CDR3 size: 15 residues. Between the trimmed V and J ends, which lost 5 bases and 1 base, there was a span of 12 bases. Complete variable domain (other parts from reference TRBV19 and TRBJ2-1): DGGITQSPKYLFRKEGQNVTLSCEQNLNHDAMYWYRQDPGQGLRLIYYSQIVNDFQKGDIAEGYSVSREKKESFPLTVTSAQKNPTAFYLCASSYRGGSYNEQFFGPGTRLTVL.

The chain is built from TRBV11-3 and TRBJ2-3; D may be TRBD2 (6 bases). CDR1 and CDR2 from the germline V gene are SGHNT and YENEEA. V was clipped by 4 bases and J by 2 bases, with 16 bases between them. The CDR3 consists of 16 residues. CDR3 bases: TGTGCCAGCAGCTCAGGGACTGTCCAATACACAGATACGCAGTATTTT. Translating gives CASSSGTVQYTDTQYF.

This clone has a handful of counts. The chain carries TRBV2 and TRBJ2-7; D not certain. CDR1 SNHLY and CDR2 FYNNEI come from the germline V gene. The germline V and J ends were trimmed by 2 bases and 0 bases, with 8 bases remaining between them. The CDR3 is made up of 14 amino acids. In nucleotides, the CDR3 is TGTGCCAGCAGTGAACGAAGGAGCTCCTACGAGCAGTACGTC. Translating it yields CASSERRSSYEQYV.

The rearrangement uses TRBV4-2 and TRBJ2-1; 10 bases are a match to TRBD2. The CDR3 totals 17 residues. Germline values: CDR1 LGHNA, CDR2 YNFKEQ. The trim removed 4 bases at V and 3 bases at J, leaving 9 bases unmatched. Here the CDR3 DNA reads TGTGCCAGCAGCCTTGACCCCGGGACTAGCGACTACAATGAGCAGTTCTTC. Encoded protein: CASSLDPGTSDYNEQFF.

The chain has TRBV4-1 and TRBJ2-5; no firm D call. Deletions cut 1 base from V and 2 bases from J, with 5 bases between. Germline lookup yields CDR1 MGHRA and CDR2 YSYEKL. The CDR3 length is 13 residues. The CDR3, as DNA: TGCGCCAGCAGCCAAGGCAGACAAGAGACCCAGTACTTC. This translates into CASSQGRQETQYF.

This chain joins TRBV19 and TRBJ2-5; 11 nucleotides agree with TRBD2. V lost 7 bases and J lost 2; bases outside the gene matches: 9. Germline V gene sequence: CDR1 LNHDA, CDR2 SQIVND (reference sequence). The CDR3 is 16 residues long. The CDR3 sequence: CASTPGGLAVQETQYF. DNA of the CDR3: TGTGCCAGTACCCCTGGGGGACTAGCGGTTCAAGAGACCCAGTACTTC.